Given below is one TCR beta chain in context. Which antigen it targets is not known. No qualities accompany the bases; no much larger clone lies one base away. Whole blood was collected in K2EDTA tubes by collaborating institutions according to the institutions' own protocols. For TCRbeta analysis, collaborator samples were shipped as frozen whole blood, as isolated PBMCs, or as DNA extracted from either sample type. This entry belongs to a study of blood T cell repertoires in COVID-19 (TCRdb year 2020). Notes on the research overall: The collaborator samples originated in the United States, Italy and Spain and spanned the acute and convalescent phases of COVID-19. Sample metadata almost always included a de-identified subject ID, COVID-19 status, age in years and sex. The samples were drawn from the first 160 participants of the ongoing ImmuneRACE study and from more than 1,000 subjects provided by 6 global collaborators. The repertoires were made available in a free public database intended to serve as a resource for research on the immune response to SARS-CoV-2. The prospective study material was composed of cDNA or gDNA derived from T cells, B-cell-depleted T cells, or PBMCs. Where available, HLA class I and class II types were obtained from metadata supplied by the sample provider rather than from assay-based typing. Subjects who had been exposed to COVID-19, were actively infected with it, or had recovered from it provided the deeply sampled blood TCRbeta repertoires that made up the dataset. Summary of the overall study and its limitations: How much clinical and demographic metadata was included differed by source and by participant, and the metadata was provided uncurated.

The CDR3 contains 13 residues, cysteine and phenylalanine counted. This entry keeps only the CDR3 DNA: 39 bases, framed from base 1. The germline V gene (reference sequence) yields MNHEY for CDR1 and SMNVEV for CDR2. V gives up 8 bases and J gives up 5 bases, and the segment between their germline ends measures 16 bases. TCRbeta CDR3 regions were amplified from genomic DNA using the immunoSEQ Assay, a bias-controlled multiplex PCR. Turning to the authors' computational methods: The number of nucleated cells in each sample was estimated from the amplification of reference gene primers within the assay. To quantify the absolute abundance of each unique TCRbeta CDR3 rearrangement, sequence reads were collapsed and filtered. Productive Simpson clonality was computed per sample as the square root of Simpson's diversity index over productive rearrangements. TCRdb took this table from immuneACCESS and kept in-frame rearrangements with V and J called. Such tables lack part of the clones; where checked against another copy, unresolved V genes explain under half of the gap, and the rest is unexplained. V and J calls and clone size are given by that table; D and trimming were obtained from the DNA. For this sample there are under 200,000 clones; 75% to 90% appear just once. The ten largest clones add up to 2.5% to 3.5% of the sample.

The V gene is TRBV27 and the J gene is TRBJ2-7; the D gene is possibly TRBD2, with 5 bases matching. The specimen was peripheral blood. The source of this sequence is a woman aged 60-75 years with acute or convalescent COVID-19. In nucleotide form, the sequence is TGTGCCAGCCGGCGGGCGCCGGGTCACGAGCAGTACTTC. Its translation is CASRRAPGHEQYF.